This T cell receptor beta chain came from a study of breast tumors, draining lymph nodes, adjacent tissues. This clonotype was seen at least ten times. The antigen is undetermined. Regarding the study as a whole: Compared with lymph nodes, tumors were less diverse; compared with nontumor tissue, more. The data were judged consistent with most tumor T cells coming from lymph node and expanding in tumor.

Breast cancer patients provided tissue from their axillary draining lymph nodes. The CDR3 runs 15 residues. CDR1 is SGHTA and CDR2 is FQGNSA in the germline V gene. V lost 1 base, J lost 2 bases, and 9 bases lay in between. Each CDR3 protein is one row after TCRdb ran MiXCR on the multiplex PCR reads. Here the sample spans under 350,000 distinct CDR3 sequences, 30% being singletons. The chain has TRBV7-2 and TRBJ1-3, with D perhaps TRBD1 (5 bases). This receptor was identified in a female donor with breast cancer. Some clones in this sample may be carry-over from other donors' samples. The material sequenced was axillary lymph node tissue. CDR3 amino acids: CASSLVRGPGNTIYF. The CDR3 coding sequence is TGTGCCAGCAGCTTAGTGAGGGGACCTGGAAACACCATATATTTT.